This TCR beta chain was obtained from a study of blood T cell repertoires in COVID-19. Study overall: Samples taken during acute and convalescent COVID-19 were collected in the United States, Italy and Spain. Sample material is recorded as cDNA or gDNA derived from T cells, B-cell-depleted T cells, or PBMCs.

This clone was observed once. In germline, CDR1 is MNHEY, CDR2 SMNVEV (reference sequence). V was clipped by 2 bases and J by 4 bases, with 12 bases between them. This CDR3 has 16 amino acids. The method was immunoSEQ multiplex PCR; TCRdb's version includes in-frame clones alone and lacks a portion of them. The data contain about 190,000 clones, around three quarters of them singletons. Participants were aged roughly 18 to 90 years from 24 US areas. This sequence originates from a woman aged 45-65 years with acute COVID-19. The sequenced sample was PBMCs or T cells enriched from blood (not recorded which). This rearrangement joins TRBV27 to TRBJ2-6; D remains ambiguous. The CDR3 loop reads CASSLPPGAGANVLTF. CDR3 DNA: TGTGCCAGCAGTTTACCTCCGGGTGCGGGGGCCAACGTCCTGACTTTC.